A single sample is the source of the 26 T cell receptor beta chains below, sequenced in a study of blood T cell repertoires in COVID-19. Profiling relied on immunoSEQ multiplex PCR, and the TCRdb table lists in-frame clones only, not all of them. Of some 350,000 clones listed, approximately 88% were seen once; the top ten hold around 2.8%. Sequencing was done on a sample of peripheral blood. Receptor source: a woman in her twenties or thirties with COVID-19, enrolled during active disease.

The chain is built from TRBV28 and TRBJ2-3, with TRBD1 as a possible D gene (5 bases). With 6 bases removed from V and 5 bases from J, the gap between germline ends came to 12 bases. Per germline, CDR1 MDHEN and CDR2 SYDVKM. This CDR3 spans 13 amino acids. DNA of the CDR3: TGTGCCAGCAGGGTAGGGGTTGGAGATACGCAGTATTTT. This sequence encodes CASRVGVGDTQYF. Looking up the rest from reference TRBV28 and TRBJ2-3 gives the full variable domain: DVKVTQSSRYLVKRTGEKVFLECVQDMDHENMFWYRQDPGLGLRLIYFSYDVKMKEKGDIPEGYSVSREKKERFSLILESASTNQTSMYLCASRVGVGDTQYFGPGTRLTVL.

V gene TRBV27 combines with J gene TRBJ1-1; D might be TRBD1 (6 bases). This CDR3 is 13 amino acids long. V lost 4 bases, J lost 4 bases, and 10 bases lay in between. The germline CDR1 and CDR2 sequences are MNHEY and SMNVEV (reference sequence). For the CDR3, the DNA is TGTGCCAGCAGTTCCGGACAGTCCACTGAAGCTTTCTTT. It is translated as CASSSGQSTEAFF.

V usage is TRBV19 and J usage is TRBJ2-7; D perhaps matches TRBD2 (6 bases). V lost 1 base and J 2 bases, leaving 6 bases between the germline ends. This CDR3 region has 13 residues. Germline V lookup: CDR1 LNHDA, CDR2 SQIVND (reference sequence). The CDR3 reads CASSIGRAYEQYF. In DNA form, the CDR3 reads TGTGCCAGTAGTATAGGGAGGGCCTACGAGCAGTACTTC.

This chain joins TRBV18 and TRBJ2-2; D uncertain. Trimming removed 5 bases at V and 3 bases at J, with 16 bases between. The germline CDR1 and CDR2 sequences are KGHSH and LQKENI. The CDR3 is 16 amino acids. The CDR3 DNA reads TGTGCCAGCTCAAGAACCCAACCCCGGGACACCGGGGAGCTGTTTTTT. Protein sequence: CASSRTQPRDTGELFF.

As to this clone: The junction shows a germline mismatch at one end, possibly a read error. CDR3: CASSHSQGQETQYF. CDR3 DNA sequence: TGTGCCAGCAGTCACTCACAGGGGCAAGAGACCCAGTACTTC. The V gene is TRBV6-5, the J gene TRBJ2-5; TRBD1 agrees at 7 bases. CDR3 size: 14 residues. CDR1 is MNHEY, CDR2 SVGAGI, per germline.

The chain has TRBV7-2 and TRBJ2-3; TRBD2 aligns across 11 bases. The trim removed 5 bases at V and 4 bases at J, leaving 8 bases unmatched. The CDR3 is made up of 16 amino acids. Germline V lookup: CDR1 SGHTA, CDR2 FQGNSA. CDR3 residues: CASSPRGTSGSDTQYF. The CDR3 region has the DNA TGTGCCAGCAGCCCGAGGGGGACTAGCGGCTCAGATACGCAGTATTTT.

V and J are TRBV28 and TRBJ1-6; 7 bases line up with TRBD1. The ends lost 3 bases at V and 9 bases at J; junction bases unmatched: 5. Germline CDR1 is MDHEN and CDR2 is SYDVKM. The CDR3 extends over 14 amino acids. The CDR3 nucleotides are TGTGCCAGCAGTTTTCGACAGGGCCTTTCACCCCTCCACTTT. Protein: CASSFRQGLSPLHF.

This clone has a single count. The genes are TRBV14 and TRBJ1-2; 8 nucleotides match TRBD1. With V trimmed by 1 base and J by 6 bases, 4 bases remained unmatched. Germline V gene lookup returns CDR1 SGHDN and CDR2 FVKESK. The CDR3 extends over 14 amino acids. In DNA, the CDR3 is TGTGCCAGCAGCCAAGTAAGGACAGGGAATGGCTACACCTTC. It translates to CASSQVRTGNGYTF.

This chain links TRBV9 with TRBJ1-4, with D possibly TRBD1 on 5 matching bases. Germline V gene lookup returns CDR1 SGDLS and CDR2 YYNGEE. This CDR3 is built from 17 residues. The V and J ends lost 0 bases and 0 bases respectively, with 12 bases between them. CDR3 DNA sequence: TGTGCCAGCAGCGTAGCGGGCGGAGGGGCAACTAATGAAAAACTGTTTTTT. Translating it yields CASSVAGGGATNEKLFF.

The chain combines TRBV19 with TRBJ1-2; no firm D call. The CDR3 length is 11 residues. From germline, CDR1 is LNHDA and CDR2 SQIVND (reference sequence). The V gene lost 7 bases and the J gene lost 3 bases, with 6 bases spanning the gap. The CDR3 DNA sequence: TGTGCCAGTACGGGGTACTATGGCTACACCTTC. Translation: CASTGYYGYTF.

The chain is built from TRBV29-1 and TRBJ2-1, with 12 bases that match TRBD2. CDR1 and CDR2 (germline): SQVTM, ANQGSEA. V gave up 5 bases and J gave up 7 bases; unmatched junction bases: 9. The CDR3 is 15 residues long. This CDR3 is CSVYNGLAGNNEQFF. CDR3 nucleotides: TGCAGCGTTTACAATGGACTAGCGGGAAATAATGAGCAGTTCTTC.

V and J are TRBV28 and TRBJ1-2; no clear D. This CDR3 is built from 13 residues. Trimming removed 4 bases from V and 3 bases from J, with 9 bases in between. The germline gives CDR1 MDHEN, CDR2 SYDVKM. The DNA for the CDR3 is TGTGCCAGCAGTTCCTACAGTGACTATGGCTACACCTTC. Its translation: CASSSYSDYGYTF.

The chain is built from TRBV29-1 and TRBJ2-1, with 8 bases identical to TRBD1. The germline V gene has CDR1 SQVTM and CDR2 ANQGSEA. The ends lost 5 bases at V and 6 bases at J; junction bases unmatched: 6. This CDR3 comprises 13 residues. CDR3 bases: TGCAGCGTTCGGCAGGGGGCGGGCAATGAGCAGTTCTTC. This gives the protein CSVRQGAGNEQFF.

This sequence joins TRBV9 and TRBJ1-2; D is unclear. The CDR3 sequence is 12 residues long. Deletions cut 2 bases from V and 1 base from J, with 3 bases between. CDR1 is SGDLS, CDR2 YYNGEE, per germline. The chain's CDR3 is CASSVSNYGYTF. In DNA, the CDR3 is TGTGCCAGCAGCGTGAGTAACTATGGCTACACCTTC.

The rearrangement joins TRBV7-9 to TRBJ1-1; 7 bases are shared with TRBD1. Germline V gives CDR1 SEHNR, CDR2 FQNEAQ (reference sequence). This CDR3 region has 14 residues. V lost 1 base, J lost 6 bases, and 5 bases stayed unmatched. The DNA of the CDR3 is TGTGCCAGCAGCTTAGGACAGGGTGACTCTGAAGCTTTCTTT. Protein sequence: CASSLGQGDSEAFF. Full variable domain (remainder filled in from reference TRBV7-9 and TRBJ1-1): DTGVSQNPRHKITKRGQNVTFRCDPISEHNRLYWYRQTLGQGPEFLTYFQNEAQLEKSRLLSDRFSAERPKGSFSTLEIQRTEQGDSAMYLCASSLGQGDSEAFFGQGTRLTVV.

The table lists this clone with a count of one. V and J are TRBV6-5 and TRBJ2-7; 10 bases agree with TRBD2. This CDR3 spans 15 amino acids. Per germline, CDR1 MNHEY and CDR2 SVGAGI. J was trimmed by 2 bases and V by 5 bases; bases with no gene match: 6. As DNA, the CDR3 is TGTGCCAGCAGTCCCGGACTAGCGGAGGCCTACGAGCAGTACTTC. Its protein product is CASSPGLAEAYEQYF.

This chain connects TRBV18 to TRBJ2-7, with a tentative D call TRBD1 (7 bases). This CDR3 comprises 15 residues. From germline, CDR1 is KGHSH and CDR2 LQKENI. Trimming left V 3 bases short and J 2 bases short, with 14 bases between. For the CDR3, the DNA is TGTGCCAGCTCACCGCCAGGGGGGTTAGCCTACGAGCAGTACTTC. It codes for CASSPPGGLAYEQYF.

The V and J genes are TRBV6-5 and TRBJ2-7, with D possibly being TRBD2 (7 bases). The CDR3 loop spans 15 amino acids. Germline CDR1 MNHEY, CDR2 SVGAGI. Between the trimmed V and J ends, which lost 6 bases and 3 bases, there was a span of 18 bases. Here the CDR3 DNA reads TGTGCCAGCAGCTCCTCCTGGGGGGGCATCTACGAGCAGTACGTC. Amino acids: CASSSSWGGIYEQYV.

The rearrangement joins TRBV7-9 to TRBJ1-2; 11 nucleotides agree with TRBD1. Germline trimming cut 5 bases from V and 4 bases from J; bases unmatched to any gene: 6. This CDR3 contains 15 residues. Germline V gene sequence: CDR1 SEHNR, CDR2 FQNEAQ (reference sequence). CDR3 in DNA: TGTGCCAGCAGCCAGGACAGGGGGCGCCTCTATGGCTACACCTTC. As protein: CASSQDRGRLYGYTF.

The chain carries TRBV7-9 and TRBJ2-2; tentative D call: TRBD1 (6 bases). V gave up 7 bases and J gave up 5 bases, with 17 bases separating them. The CDR3 runs to 15 residues. Germline V gives CDR1 SEHNR, CDR2 FQNEAQ (reference sequence). The DNA of the CDR3 is TGTGCCAGCATCGTAACTCTAGGACAGACCGGGGAGCTGTTTTTT. Translated: CASIVTLGQTGELFF.

This sequence joins TRBV12-3 or TRBV12-4 and TRBJ2-3, with TRBD2 as a possible D gene (6 bases). This CDR3 comprises 13 residues. V was pared by 4 bases and J by 6 bases, with 11 bases between. The CDR3 nucleotides read TGTGCCAGCAGTTGGGAGGAAGCGGATACGCAGTATTTT. Its protein product is CASSWEEADTQYF.

V usage is TRBV10-1 and J usage is TRBJ2-7; TRBD2 aligns across 8 bases. This CDR3 spans 13 amino acids. V trimming: 6 bases; J trimming: 4 bases; junction bases outside the gene matches: 5. Germline-derived CDR1 and CDR2 are WNHNN and SYGVQD (reference sequence). The CDR3 is CASRQREKYEQYV. CDR3 in DNA: TGCGCCAGCAGACAGCGGGAGAAGTACGAGCAGTACGTC.

The chain employs TRBV28 and TRBJ2-5; a weak D match, TRBD1 (6 bases). This CDR3 has 16 residues. The V end lost 9 bases, the J end lost 3 bases, and 23 bases lay between the germline ends. CDR1 is MDHEN, CDR2 SYDVKM, per germline. The DNA of the CDR3 is TGTGCCAGTCAGACCGCTGGTCTGGGGGCGAAAGAGACCCAGTACTTC. Translation: CASQTAGLGAKETQYF.

This chain connects TRBV28 to TRBJ2-3; tentative D call: TRBD1 (5 bases). CDR3 length: 13 residues. Germline-derived CDR1 and CDR2 are MDHEN and SYDVKM. Trimming left V 6 bases short and J 5 bases short, with 12 bases between. CDR3 DNA: TGTGCCAGCAGAGTAGGGGTCGTAGATACGCAGTATTTT. Amino acid sequence: CASRVGVVDTQYF.

The gene calls are TRBV20-1 and TRBJ1-2; 7 positions match TRBD1. Per the germline V gene, CDR1 is DFQATT and CDR2 is SNEGSKA (reference sequence). CDR3 size: 11 residues. The DNA of the CDR3 is TGCAATCCAGACAGGGTAGATGGCTACACCTTC. This encodes CNPDRVDGYTF.

The chain combines TRBV5-6 with TRBJ2-1, with 10 bases lining up with TRBD2. Unmatched junction bases numbered 10, after V lost 1 base and J lost 15 bases. There are 14 residues in the CDR3. The germline V gene encodes CDR1 SGHDT and CDR2 YYEEEE. CDR3 DNA: TGTGCCAGCAGCTTGCGGGCTAGCGGGAGCATTGGGTTCTTC. Protein: CASSLRASGSIGFF.